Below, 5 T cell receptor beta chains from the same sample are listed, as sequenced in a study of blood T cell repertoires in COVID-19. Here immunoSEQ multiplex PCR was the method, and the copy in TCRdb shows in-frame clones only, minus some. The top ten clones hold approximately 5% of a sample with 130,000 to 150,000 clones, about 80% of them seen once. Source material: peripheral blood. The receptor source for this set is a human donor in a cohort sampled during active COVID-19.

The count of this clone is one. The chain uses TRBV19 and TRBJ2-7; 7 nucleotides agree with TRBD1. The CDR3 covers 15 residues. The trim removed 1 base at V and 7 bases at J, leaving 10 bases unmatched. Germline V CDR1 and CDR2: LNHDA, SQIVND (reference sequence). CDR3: CASSIVEGGIGEQYF. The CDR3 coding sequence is TGTGCCAGTAGTATAGTTGAAGGGGGCATCGGGGAGCAGTACTTC. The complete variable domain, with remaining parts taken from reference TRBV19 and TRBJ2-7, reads DGGITQSPKYLFRKEGQNVTLSCEQNLNHDAMYWYRQDPGQGLRLIYYSQIVNDFQKGDIAEGYSVSREKKESFPLTVTSAQKNPTAFYLCASSIVEGGIGEQYFGPGTRLTVT.

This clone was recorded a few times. The CDR3: CASSKVQDKSSYNEQFF. CDR3 bases: TGTGCCAGCAGCAAAGTTCAGGACAAGAGCTCCTACAATGAGCAGTTCTTC. This sequence joins TRBV21-1 and TRBJ2-1; TRBD1 is taken as the D call from the table, unchecked against the DNA. TRBV21-1 is given as a pseudogene. The CDR3 covers 17 residues.

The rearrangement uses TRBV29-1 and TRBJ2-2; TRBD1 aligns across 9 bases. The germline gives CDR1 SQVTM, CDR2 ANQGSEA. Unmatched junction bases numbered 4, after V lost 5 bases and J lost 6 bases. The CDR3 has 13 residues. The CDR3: CSVLQGAAGELFF. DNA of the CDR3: TGCAGCGTTTTACAGGGGGCTGCCGGGGAGCTGTTTTTT.

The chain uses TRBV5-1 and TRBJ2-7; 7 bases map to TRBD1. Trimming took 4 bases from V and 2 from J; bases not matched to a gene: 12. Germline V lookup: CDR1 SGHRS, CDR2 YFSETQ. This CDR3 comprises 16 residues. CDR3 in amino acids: CASSPWTGEGTYEQYV. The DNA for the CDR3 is TGCGCCAGCAGCCCATGGACAGGAGAAGGGACCTACGAGCAGTACGTC.

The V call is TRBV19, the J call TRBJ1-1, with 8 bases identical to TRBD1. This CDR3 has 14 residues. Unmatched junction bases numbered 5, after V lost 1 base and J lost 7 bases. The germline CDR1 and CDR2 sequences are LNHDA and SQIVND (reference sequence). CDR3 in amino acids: CASSIGRGRFEAFF. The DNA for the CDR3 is TGTGCCAGTAGTATAGGCAGGGGGCGATTTGAAGCTTTCTTT.